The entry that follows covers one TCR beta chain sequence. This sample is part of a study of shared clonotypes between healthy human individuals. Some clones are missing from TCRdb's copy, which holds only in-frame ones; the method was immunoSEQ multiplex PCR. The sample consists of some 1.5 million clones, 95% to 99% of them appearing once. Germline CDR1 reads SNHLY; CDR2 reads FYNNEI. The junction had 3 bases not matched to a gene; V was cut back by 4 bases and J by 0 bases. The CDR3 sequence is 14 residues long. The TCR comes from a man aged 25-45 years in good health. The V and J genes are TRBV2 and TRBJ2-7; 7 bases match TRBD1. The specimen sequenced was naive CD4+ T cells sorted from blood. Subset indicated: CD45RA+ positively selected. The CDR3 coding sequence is TGTGCCAGCAGTGCGGACAGGAGCTCCTACGAGCAGTACTTC. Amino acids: CASSADRSSYEQYF.